Listed below are T cell receptor beta chains from one sample, sequenced in a study of early T cells in non-severe SARS-CoV-2 infection. TCRdb reprocessed the 5' RACE reads via MiXCR and lists one record per CDR3 protein. The table lists over 25,000 distinct CDR3 sequences, about 5% of them singletons. Material for sequencing was whole blood. These TCRs come from an adult who was a healthcare worker with PCR-confirmed SARS-CoV-2 infection or an uninfected control (not recorded which). Each CDR3 is given with its conserved first and last residue. The D gene is left open where the match is weak. Expanded clones are given a class, and other clones once, few, many or no size at all.

TRBV12-3/TRBV12-4	NA	TRBJ2-1	NA	TGTGCCAGCAGTTTAGCGGAGTCTTGGGCGAATGAGCAGTTCTTC	CASSLAESWANEQFF
TRBV25-1	NA	TRBJ2-7	many	TGTGCCAGCATGCCCGGGACTTCAATCTACGAGCAGTACTTC	CASMPGTSIYEQYF
TRBV6-4	TRBD2	TRBJ2-2	NA	TGTGCCAGCAGTCCGGGGACGGGAGGGGACACCGGGGAGCTGTTTTTT	CASSPGTGGDTGELFF
TRBV10-3	NA	TRBJ2-4	few	TGTGCCATCAGTGAGTCGAATCAGGGCCAAAACATTCAGTACTTC	CAISESNQGQNIQYF
TRBV19	NA	TRBJ2-3	medium-sized	TGTGCCAGTAGTATCGTAACCGGGTTGGGAAATACGCAGTATTTT	CASSIVTGLGNTQYF
TRBV28	NA	TRBJ2-4	few	TGTGCCTCCCTAGACGGAGCCAAAAACATTCAGTACTTC	CASLDGAKNIQYF
TRBV10-2	NA	TRBJ1-4	many	TGCGCCAGCAGAGGAGGGGATAGCGAAAAACTGTTTTTT	CASRGGDSEKLFF
TRBV3-1	NA	TRBJ2-3	many	TGTGCCAGCGGCCCTACCGGAACATTCACAGATACGCAGTATTTT	CASGPTGTFTDTQYF
TRBV12-3/TRBV12-4	NA	TRBJ2-2	few	TGTGCCAGCAGCCTTATGAACACCGGGGAGCTGTTTTTT	CASSLMNTGELFF
TRBV20-1	NA	TRBJ2-2	many	TGCAGTGCTAGAGACATAGCCCGGTACACCGGGGAGCTGTTTTTT	CSARDIARYTGELFF
TRBV19	NA	TRBJ2-1	many	TGTGCCAGTAGTATAGAAACAGGCCCTAACCAGTTCTTC	CASSIETGPNQFF
TRBV7-6	NA	TRBJ1-2	NA	TGTGCCAGCAGCTTGCCCGACGGGGGTATGAATGGCTACACCTTC	CASSLPDGGMNGYTF
TRBV24-1	NA	TRBJ2-1	NA	TGTGCCACCAGTGAACGAGGGGGGGGCTCCTACAATGAGCAGTTCTTC	CATSERGGGSYNEQFF
TRBV7-2	TRBD1	TRBJ1-2	many	TGTGCCAGCAGCTCACAGGGGGGTGATGGCTACACCTTC	CASSSQGGDGYTF
TRBV6-5	NA	TRBJ2-3	few	TGTGCCAGCACCTTCCCCGGCACAGATACGCAGTATTTT	CASTFPGTDTQYF
TRBV6-6	NA	TRBJ1-3	NA	TGTGCCAGCAGTTCCGGTGGCTCTGGAAACACCATATATTTT	CASSSGGSGNTIYF
TRBV19	NA	TRBJ1-5	few	TGTGCCATCCGAGGCAGGGAAGGACAGCCCCAGCATTTT	CAIRGREGQPQHF
TRBV4-3	TRBD1	TRBJ2-6	NA	TGCGCCAGCAGCCAAGGAATGGGACAGGGGACTGGGGCCAACGTCCTGACTTTC	CASSQGMGQGTGANVLTF
TRBV6-2/TRBV6-3	NA	TRBJ2-7	NA	TGTGCCAGCAGTTATATGACAGTCTACGAGCAGTACTTC	CASSYMTVYEQYF
TRBV3-1	NA	TRBJ2-7	many	TGTGCCAGCAGCCAACTTTCCCTCTACGAGCAGTACTTC	CASSQLSLYEQYF
TRBV12-3/TRBV12-4	NA	TRBJ2-6	NA	TGTGCCAGCAGTTTATTGGGACGGACTGGGGCCAACGTCCTGACTTTC	CASSLLGRTGANVLTF
TRBV20-1	TRBD1	TRBJ1-5	many	TGCAGTGCTATTTCAAGACAGGGGGGTATTCAGCCCCAGCATTTT	CSAISRQGGIQPQHF
TRBV5-4	TRBD1	TRBJ1-2	few	TGTGCCAGCAGCCCCTCGACAGGGGGCCACTATGGCTACACCTTC	CASSPSTGGHYGYTF
TRBV18	NA	TRBJ1-2	NA	TGTGCCAGCTCACCATTAGAAGGGATGATCGATGGCTACACCTTC	CASSPLEGMIDGYTF
TRBV18	TRBD2	TRBJ2-7	few	TGTGCCAGCTCACCACTAGCGGGAGAGTCCTACGAGCAGTACTTC	CASSPLAGESYEQYF
TRBV6-2/TRBV6-3	NA	TRBJ2-7	many	TGTGCCAGCAGTTGGGGCAGGAGCTACGAGCAGTACTTC	CASSWGRSYEQYF
TRBV7-2	NA	TRBJ1-1	NA	TGTGCCAGCAGCTTATCAGGGTGGACTGAAGCTTTCTTT	CASSLSGWTEAFF
TRBV6-1	NA	TRBJ2-7	NA	TGTGCCAGCAGTGGCCCAGAAGTCCAGCAGTACTTC	CASSGPEVQQYF
TRBV4-1	NA	TRBJ2-5	NA	TGCGCCAGCAGCAGAAGGGCAGACCTCCCGGAGACCCAGTACTTC	CASSRRADLPETQYF